One and the same sample provided the 26 T cell receptor beta chains below, sequenced in a study of cytomegalovirus exposure and HLA in healthy donors. This table comes from immunoSEQ multiplex PCR, and its TCRdb copy is limited to in-frame clones, with some not included. The sample has about 200,000 clones, about 90% seen once; the top ten hold around 3%. Source material: PBMCs. These receptor sequences come from a woman between 18 and 30 years old in good health and CMV-seronegative.

The chain couples TRBV28 to TRBJ1-1, with a tentative D call TRBD1 (5 bases). Looked up from germline, CDR1 is MDHEN and CDR2 is SYDVKM. V dropped 2 bases and J dropped 7 bases, with 17 bases sitting between them. CDR3 length equals 15 residues. CDR3 region: CASSLPRVRSDEAFF. The CDR3 DNA follows: TGTGCCAGCAGTTTACCCAGGGTGAGATCGGATGAAGCTTTCTTT.

The J gene is TRBJ2-1, the V gene TRBV15, with 8 bases fitting TRBD2. CDR1 LNHNV and CDR2 YYDKDF come from the germline V gene (reference sequence). Trimming removed 0 bases from V and 7 bases from J; junction bases left unmatched: 11. The CDR3 length is 17 residues. The CDR3 DNA follows: TGTGCCACCAGCAGAGAGAGGGGGACTAGGGGGGATAATGAGCAGTTCTTC. This sequence encodes CATSRERGTRGDNEQFF.

The table lists this clone with a count of one. V is TRBV15 and J is TRBJ1-2; no clear D gene. The CDR3 is 14 residues long. Germline V gives CDR1 LNHNV, CDR2 YYDKDF (reference sequence). Trimming removed 4 bases at V and 4 bases at J, with 13 bases between. CDR3 in DNA: TGTGCCACCAGCACTCTCTTATCGTCCTATGGCTACACCTTC. It is translated as CATSTLLSSYGYTF.

The chain links TRBV4-1 to TRBJ1-1, with D possibly matching TRBD1 (5 bases). The CDR3 spans 15 residues. Looked up from germline, CDR1 is MGHRA and CDR2 is YSYEKL. Trimming removed 4 bases from V and 2 bases from J, with 14 bases in between. The chain's CDR3 is CASSPLGLLNTEAFF. The CDR3 bases are TGCGCCAGCAGCCCACTGGGGCTACTTAACACTGAAGCTTTCTTT.

The gene calls are TRBV5-1 and TRBJ2-1; 8 nucleotides match TRBD1. The junction had 17 bases not matched to a gene; V was cut back by 5 bases and J by 4 bases. Germline V gene data show CDR1 as SGHRS and CDR2 as YFSETQ. This CDR3 is 18 amino acids long. The CDR3 loop is CASRRQRKDRDIYNEQFF. The CDR3 nucleotides are TGCGCCAGCAGGCGGCAAAGGAAGGACAGGGATATTTACAATGAGCAGTTCTTC.

The chain employs TRBV5-1 and TRBJ1-2; 9 positions agree with TRBD1. V lost 4 bases and J lost 3; bases outside the gene matches: 10. The CDR3 consists of 16 residues. The V gene's germline CDR1 is SGHRS and CDR2 YFSETQ. The CDR3 is CASSPLKGQGDYGYTF. Written as DNA, the CDR3 is TGCGCCAGCAGCCCGCTCAAGGGACAGGGTGACTATGGCTACACCTTC.

The V and J genes are TRBV27 and TRBJ2-1, with 9 positions matching TRBD2. The CDR3 has 15 amino acids. The junction had 3 bases not matched to a gene; V was cut back by 2 bases and J by 4 bases. Germline V lookup: CDR1 MNHEY, CDR2 SMNVEV (reference sequence). For the CDR3, the DNA is TGTGCCAGCAGTTTAATAGCGGGAGTTTACAATGAGCAGTTCTTC. It encodes CASSLIAGVYNEQFF.

The CDR3 sequence is CASSLWFTEPQHF. CDR3 nucleotides: TGTGCCAGCAGTTTATGGTTTACGGAGCCCCAGCATTTT. The chain uses TRBV27 and TRBJ1-5; no clear D. Trimming pared 1 base from V and 8 bases from J, leaving 9 bases between. The germline V gene encodes CDR1 MNHEY and CDR2 SMNVEV (reference sequence). CDR3 length equals 13 residues.

This chain uses TRBV7-2 with TRBJ1-2, with D possibly TRBD1 on 5 matching bases. V was cut by 1 base and J by 2 bases, with 8 bases left in between. The CDR3 length is 14 residues. Looked up from germline, CDR1 is SGHTA and CDR2 is FQGNSA. CDR3 DNA sequence: TGTGCCAGCAGCTTAGGAAACAGGAACTATGGCTACACCTTC. This gives the protein CASSLGNRNYGYTF.

The chain employs TRBV29-1 and TRBJ2-7; TRBD2 agrees at 7 bases. This CDR3 region has 13 residues. The V gene's germline CDR1 is SQVTM and CDR2 ANQGSEA. V lost 0 bases and J lost 7; bases outside the gene matches: 6. The CDR3 region is CSVEDGLAAEQYF. The CDR3 coding sequence is TGCAGCGTTGAAGATGGTCTAGCGGCTGAGCAGTACTTC.

The chain has TRBV27 and TRBJ2-1; possibly TRBD1 for D (6 bases). Trimming removed 5 bases at V and 6 bases at J, with 14 bases between. Germline V gene lookup returns CDR1 MNHEY and CDR2 SMNVEV (reference sequence). The CDR3 length is 14 residues. CDR3 in amino acids: CASSLRDIGNEQFF. The CDR3 DNA sequence: TGTGCCAGCAGTCTCCGGGACATAGGCAATGAGCAGTTCTTC.

The rearrangement uses TRBV7-6 and TRBJ1-1; no reliable D call. Trimming took off 7 bases at V and 1 base at J, with 10 bases between the two ends. This CDR3 has 13 amino acids. Germline V lookup: CDR1 SGHVS, CDR2 FNYEAQ. The CDR3 nucleotides read TGTGCCAGCACCCTGGGAGGGAACACTGAAGCTTTCTTT. Amino acid sequence: CASTLGGNTEAFF.

The chain carries TRBV6-1 and TRBJ1-3; D not certain. V shed 3 bases and J shed 3 bases, with 3 bases lying between them. This CDR3 has 12 residues. The V gene's germline CDR1 is MNHNS and CDR2 SASEGT. Written as DNA, the CDR3 is TGTGCCAGCAGTGACTATGGAAACACCATATATTTT. Its protein is CASSDYGNTIYF.

The chain joins TRBV5-1 to TRBJ1-5; the D gene is possibly TRBD1 (6 bases). Per germline, CDR1 SGHRS and CDR2 YFSETQ. V dropped 0 bases and J dropped 4 bases, with 11 bases sitting between them. This CDR3 is built from 15 residues. In DNA, the CDR3 is TGCGCCAGCAGCTTGGGAGGGGGAAATAATCAGCCCCAGCATTTT. Translated: CASSLGGGNNQPQHF.

This chain connects TRBV19 to TRBJ1-2, with 8 bases lining up with TRBD1. The V gene's germline CDR1 is LNHDA and CDR2 SQIVND (reference sequence). J gave up 10 bases and V 8 bases, and 6 bases lay outside the gene matches. The CDR3 loop spans 11 amino acids. The CDR3: CASDGTGHYTF. CDR3 nucleotide sequence: TGTGCCAGTGATGGGACAGGACACTACACCTTC.

This clone has just one count. V is TRBV7-9 and J is TRBJ1-2, with 11 positions matching TRBD1. The CDR3 length is 14 residues. Germline V gene lookup returns CDR1 SEHNR and CDR2 FQNEAQ (reference sequence). V lost 4 bases, J lost 7 bases, and 5 bases stayed unmatched. The CDR3 sequence: CASSSDRGRSGYTF. CDR3 sequence (DNA): TGTGCCAGCAGCTCGGACAGGGGGCGGAGTGGCTACACCTTC.

A note on this clone: It may be a read error: a sequence one base away is much more abundant. The same CDR3 can be traced to other DNA sequences in this sample. The gene calls are TRBV15 and TRBJ1-1; D is perhaps TRBD1 (5 bases). V shed 0 bases and J shed 3 bases, with 14 bases lying between them. The CDR3 loop spans 16 amino acids. Germline V gene data show CDR1 as LNHNV and CDR2 as YYDKDF (reference sequence). The CDR3 loop reads CATSRDVSGLDTEAFF. CDR3 bases: TGTGCCACCAGCAGAGATGTATCAGGGTTGGACACTGAAGCTTTCTTT.

V gene TRBV6-1 combines with J gene TRBJ2-3, with no clear D. V shed 2 bases and J shed 1 base, with 10 bases lying between them. The CDR3 has 15 amino acids. Germline-derived CDR1 and CDR2 are MNHNS and SASEGT. DNA for the CDR3: TGTGCCAGCAGTGAATGGCCCCTAGGCACAGATACGCAGTATTTT. It translates to CASSEWPLGTDTQYF.

The rearrangement joins TRBV11-2 to TRBJ2-7; 9 bases are a match to TRBD2. Germline V gene sequence: CDR1 SGHAT, CDR2 FQNNGV. The CDR3 totals 15 residues. The ends lost 0 bases at V and 6 bases at J; junction bases unmatched: 6. DNA for the CDR3: TGTGCCAGCAGCTTAGACGGACTAGCGAGGATCGAGCAGTACTTC. Protein product: CASSLDGLARIEQYF.

CDR3 nucleotide sequence: TGTGCCAGCAGCTTCGAGCGTTTGGGCGAGCAGTACTTC. This sequence encodes CASSFERLGEQYF. J is TRBJ2-7 and V is TRBV5-6; D gene ambiguous. The CDR3 is 13 residues long. Per the germline V gene, CDR1 is SGHDT and CDR2 is YYEEEE. V was shortened by 2 bases and J by 6 bases, with 12 bases between the two germline ends.

This clone was observed once. The chain is built from TRBV6-6 and TRBJ2-7; 9 nucleotides line up with TRBD1. The CDR3 sequence is 15 residues long. The V gene's germline CDR1 is MNHNY and CDR2 SVGAGI (reference sequence). V dropped 0 bases and J dropped 2; count of bases not matched to a gene: 2. CDR3: CASSYSWDRAYEQYF. The CDR3 DNA reads TGTGCCAGCAGTTACTCGTGGGACAGGGCCTACGAGCAGTACTTC.

This sequence joins TRBV5-4 and TRBJ2-3; TRBD2 matches 8 bases. With 1 base clipped from V and 0 bases from J, the junction kept 10 bases outside the gene matches. Germline V gene lookup returns CDR1 SGHNT and CDR2 YYREEE (reference sequence). This CDR3 spans 18 amino acids. Here the CDR3 DNA reads TGTGCCAGCAGCTTGTGGGTTAGCGGGATACCTAGCACAGATACGCAGTATTTT. This sequence encodes CASSLWVSGIPSTDTQYF.

The chain has TRBV29-1 and TRBJ2-5; TRBD2 matches 9 bases. CDR3 length equals 15 residues. V was clipped by 1 base and J by 5 bases; unmatched bases: 8. The germline gives CDR1 SQVTM, CDR2 ANQGSEA. The CDR3 loop reads CSVEGPGTSWETQYF. CDR3 coding DNA: TGCAGCGTTGAAGGTCCAGGGACTAGCTGGGAGACCCAGTACTTC. Looking up the rest from reference TRBV29-1 and TRBJ2-5 gives the full variable domain: SAVISQKPSRDICQRGTSLTIQCQVDSQVTMMFWYRQQPGQSLTLIATANQGSEATYESGFVIDKFPISRPNLTFSTLTVSNMSPEDSSIYLCSVEGPGTSWETQYFGPGTRLLVL.

This chain connects TRBV30 to TRBJ2-3, with 7 bases fitting TRBD2. The CDR3 has 14 residues. Germline CDR1 and CDR2: GTSNPN and SVGIG (reference sequence). V lost 3 bases, J lost 3 bases, and 6 bases stayed unmatched. The CDR3 spells CAWRVSGNTDTQYF. The CDR3 DNA reads TGTGCCTGGAGAGTGAGCGGGAATACAGATACGCAGTATTTT.

V gene TRBV2 combines with J gene TRBJ2-7, with a weak D call TRBD1 (5 bases). CDR1 and CDR2 (germline): SNHLY, FYNNEI. V shed 6 bases and J shed 7 bases, with 10 bases lying between them. The CDR3 is 11 residues long. Here the CDR3 DNA reads TGTGCCAGCAGCTCCAGGGAAGAGCAGTACTTC. Translation gives CASSSREEQYF.

The chain is built from TRBV2 and TRBJ2-1; 13 positions match TRBD2. From germline, CDR1 is SNHLY and CDR2 FYNNEI. This CDR3 region has 15 residues. Germline trimming cut 6 bases from V and 6 bases from J; bases unmatched to any gene: 5. Here the CDR3 DNA reads TGTGCCAGCAGGCCCACTAGCGGGGGGGCCAATGAGCAGTTCTTC. Amino acid sequence: CASRPTSGGANEQFF.